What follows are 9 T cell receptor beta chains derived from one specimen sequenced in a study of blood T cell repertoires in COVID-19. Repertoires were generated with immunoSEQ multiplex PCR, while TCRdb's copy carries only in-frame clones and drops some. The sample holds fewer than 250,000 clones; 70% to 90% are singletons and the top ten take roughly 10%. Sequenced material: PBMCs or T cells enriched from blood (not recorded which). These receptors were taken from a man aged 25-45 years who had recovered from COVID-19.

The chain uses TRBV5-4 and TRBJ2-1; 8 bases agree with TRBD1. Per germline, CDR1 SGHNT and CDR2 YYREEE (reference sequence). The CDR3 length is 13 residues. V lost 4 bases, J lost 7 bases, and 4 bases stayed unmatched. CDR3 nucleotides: TGTGCCAGCAGCCGGGACAGGCGGAATGAGCAGTTCTTC. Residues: CASSRDRRNEQFF. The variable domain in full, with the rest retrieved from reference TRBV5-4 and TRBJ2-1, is ETGVTQSPTHLIKTRGQQVTLRCSSQSGHNTVSWYQQALGQGPQFIFQYYREEENGRGNFPPRFSGLQFPNYSSELNVNALELDDSALYLCASSRDRRNEQFFGPGTRLTVL.

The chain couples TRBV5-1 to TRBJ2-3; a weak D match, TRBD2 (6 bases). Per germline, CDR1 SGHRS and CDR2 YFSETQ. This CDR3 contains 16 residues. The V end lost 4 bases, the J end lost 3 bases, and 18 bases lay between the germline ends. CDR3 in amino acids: CASSAPGTLSTDTQYF. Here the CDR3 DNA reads TGCGCCAGCAGCGCCCCCGGGACTCTTTCAACAGATACGCAGTATTTT.

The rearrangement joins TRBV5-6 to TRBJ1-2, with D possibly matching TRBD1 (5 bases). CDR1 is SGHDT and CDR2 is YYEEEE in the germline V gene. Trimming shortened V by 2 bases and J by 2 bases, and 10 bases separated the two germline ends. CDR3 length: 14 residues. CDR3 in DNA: TGTGCCAGCAGCTTAAGGGGAACCAACTATGGCTACACCTTC. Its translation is CASSLRGTNYGYTF. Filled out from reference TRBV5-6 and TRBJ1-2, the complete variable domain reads DAGVTQSPTHLIKTRGQQVTLRCSPKSGHDTVSWYQQALGQGPQFIFQYYEEEERQRGNFPDRFSGHQFPNYSSELNVNALLLGDSALYLCASSLRGTNYGYTFGSGTRLTVV.

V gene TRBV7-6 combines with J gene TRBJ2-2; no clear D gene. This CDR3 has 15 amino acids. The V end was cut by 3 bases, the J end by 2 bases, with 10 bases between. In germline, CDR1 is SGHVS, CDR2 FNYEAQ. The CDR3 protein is CASSFQSPNTGELFF. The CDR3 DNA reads TGTGCCAGCAGCTTCCAGTCCCCTAACACCGGGGAGCTGTTTTTT.

The CDR3 loop reads CASSVAGAPNEKLFF. The CDR3, as DNA: TGTGCCAGCAGTGTTGCGGGGGCCCCTAATGAAAAACTGTTTTTT. The chain joins TRBV2 to TRBJ1-4; D might be TRBD1 (6 bases). V dropped 4 bases and J dropped 3 bases, with 12 bases sitting between them. The CDR3 has 15 residues. Germline V gives CDR1 SNHLY, CDR2 FYNNEI. The entire variable domain, with the rest obtained from reference TRBV2 and TRBJ1-4, is as follows: EPEVTQTPSHQVTQMGQEVILRCVPISNHLYFYWYRQILGQKVEFLVSFYNNEISEKSEIFDDQFSVERPDGSNFTLKIRSTKLEDSAMYFCASSVAGAPNEKLFFGSGTQLSVL.

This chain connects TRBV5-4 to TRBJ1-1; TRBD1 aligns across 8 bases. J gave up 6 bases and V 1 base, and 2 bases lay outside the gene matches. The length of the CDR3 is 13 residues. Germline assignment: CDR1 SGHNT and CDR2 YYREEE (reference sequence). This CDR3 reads CASSLQGAAEAFF. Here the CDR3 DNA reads TGTGCCAGCAGCTTGCAGGGGGCCGCTGAAGCTTTCTTT.

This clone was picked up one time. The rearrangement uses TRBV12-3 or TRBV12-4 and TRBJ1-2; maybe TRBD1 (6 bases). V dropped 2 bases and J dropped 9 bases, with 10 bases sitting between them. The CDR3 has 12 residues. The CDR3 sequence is CASSLSGASYTF. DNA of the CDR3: TGTGCCAGCAGTTTATCAGGGGCGAGCTACACCTTC.

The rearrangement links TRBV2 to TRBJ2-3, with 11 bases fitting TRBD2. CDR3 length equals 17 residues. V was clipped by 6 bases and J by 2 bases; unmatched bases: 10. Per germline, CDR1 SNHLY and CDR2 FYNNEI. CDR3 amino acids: CASSLRGLAGITDTQYF. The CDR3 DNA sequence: TGTGCCAGCAGCCTCCGAGGACTAGCGGGTATCACAGATACGCAGTATTTT.

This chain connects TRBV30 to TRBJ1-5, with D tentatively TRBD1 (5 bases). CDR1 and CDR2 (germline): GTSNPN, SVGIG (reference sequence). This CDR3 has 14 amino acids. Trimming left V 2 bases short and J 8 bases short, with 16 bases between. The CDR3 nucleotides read TGTGCCTGGAGTACTAATGGGGGGGTCGAGCCCCAGCATTTT. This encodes CAWSTNGGVEPQHF.